What follows are 11 T cell receptor beta chains derived from one specimen sequenced in a study of T cells in localized non-small cell lung cancer. Repertoires were generated with immunoSEQ multiplex PCR, while TCRdb's copy carries only in-frame clones and drops some. The sample lists around 34,000 clones; 93% were seen once. The sequencing here drew on peripheral blood, taken before any cancer treatment. Receptor source: a female donor over 55 with stage I lung adenocarcinoma.

The chain carries TRBV19 and TRBJ2-3; 12 bases are shared with TRBD1. Per germline, CDR1 LNHDA and CDR2 SQIVND (reference sequence). This CDR3 contains 15 residues. V lost 5 bases to trimming and J lost 6 bases; unmatched junction nucleotides: 6. As DNA, the CDR3 is TGTGCCAGTAGTGGCGGGGGACAGGGGGCGGATACGCAGTATTTT. Protein product: CASSGGGQGADTQYF.

The chain uses TRBV5-6 and TRBJ2-7; no firm D call. V gave up 2 bases and J gave up 0 bases, with 12 bases separating them. Germline CDR1 is SGHDT and CDR2 is YYEEEE. The CDR3 is made up of 15 amino acids. The CDR3 sequence is CASSFDLGSSYEQYF. As DNA, the CDR3 is TGTGCCAGCAGCTTTGACCTCGGAAGCTCCTACGAGCAGTACTTC.

The sample holds one count of this clone. The CDR3 sequence: CASSLRQGGKGNEQFF. CDR3 DNA sequence: TGTGCCAGCAGCCTCCGACAGGGGGGTAAGGGCAATGAGCAGTTCTTC. This chain joins TRBV7-2 and TRBJ2-1; TRBD1 aligns across 9 bases. V gave up 5 bases and J gave up 6 bases; unmatched junction bases: 11. Germline CDR1 SGHTA, CDR2 FQGNSA. The CDR3 sequence is 16 residues long.

This clone is a singleton in its sample. The chain couples TRBV5-8 to TRBJ1-1, with a tentative D call TRBD1 (6 bases). CDR3 length: 15 residues. Germline V gene sequence: CDR1 SGHTS, CDR2 YDEGEE. V dropped 4 bases and J dropped 5 bases, with 18 bases sitting between them. The CDR3 DNA follows: TGTGCCAGCAGCCAAATCTCCGGGACAATGACTGAAGCTTTCTTT. This encodes CASSQISGTMTEAFF. Complete variable domain (other parts from reference TRBV5-8 and TRBJ1-1): EAGVTQSPTHLIKTRGQQATLRCSPISGHTSVYWYQQALGLGLQFLLWYDEGEERNRGNFPPRFSGRQFPNYSSELNVNALELEDSALYLCASSQISGTMTEAFFGQGTRLTVV.

This sequence joins TRBV7-2 and TRBJ2-2; D is ambiguous. V was shortened by 7 bases and J by 6 bases, with 15 bases between the two germline ends. This CDR3 comprises 14 residues. Germline CDR1 reads SGHTA; CDR2 reads FQGNSA. CDR3 nucleotide sequence: TGTGCCAGCATCCAGGCACGTCCGGCCGGGGAGCTGTTTTTT. It specifies CASIQARPAGELFF.

The chain combines TRBV19 with TRBJ2-1, with 9 positions matching TRBD1. The J segment lost 1 base and the V segment lost 5 bases, leaving 6 bases of the junction unmatched. The length of the CDR3 is 16 residues. Germline values: CDR1 LNHDA, CDR2 SQIVND (reference sequence). CDR3 DNA: TGTGCCAGTAGTGCCGGGACAGGGAATTCCTACAATGAGCAGTTCTTC. Translating gives CASSAGTGNSYNEQFF. Together with reference TRBV19 and TRBJ2-1, the CDR3 gives the full variable domain: DGGITQSPKYLFRKEGQNVTLSCEQNLNHDAMYWYRQDPGQGLRLIYYSQIVNDFQKGDIAEGYSVSREKKESFPLTVTSAQKNPTAFYLCASSAGTGNSYNEQFFGPGTRLTVL.

The J gene is TRBJ1-1, the V gene TRBV29-1; D unresolved. This CDR3 contains 14 residues. V lost 4 bases and J lost 1, with 13 bases in between. Germline-derived CDR1 and CDR2 are SQVTM and ANQGSEA. CDR3 DNA sequence: TGCAGCGTTGCTCGGGTCCTGTCGAACACTGAAGCTTTCTTT. Its protein is CSVARVLSNTEAFF.

The gene calls are TRBV6-5 and TRBJ2-7; D is uncertain. Per germline, CDR1 MNHEY and CDR2 SVGAGI. Trimming pared 6 bases from V and 1 base from J, leaving 10 bases between. This CDR3 has 13 residues. CDR3 sequence reads: CASSTGGSYEQYV. The CDR3 DNA sequence: TGTGCCAGCAGCACGGGCGGATCCTACGAGCAGTACGTC.

The chain is built from TRBV7-3 and TRBJ2-1; TRBD2 might be the D (6 bases). This CDR3 spans 16 amino acids. Per the germline V gene, CDR1 is SGHTA and CDR2 is FQGTGA. Deletions cut 1 base from V and 4 bases from J, with 14 bases between. CDR3 DNA sequence: TGTGCCAGCAGCTTAAATGGGGGGACGGTATACAATGAGCAGTTCTTC. Translated: CASSLNGGTVYNEQFF.

The chain carries TRBV9 and TRBJ1-5; a possible D gene is TRBD1 (5 bases). V was pared by 3 bases and J by 5 bases, with 12 bases between. CDR1 and CDR2 (germline): SGDLS, YYNGEE. This CDR3 region has 14 residues. CDR3 region: CASSAREGYQPQHF. The CDR3, as DNA: TGTGCCAGCAGCGCGAGGGAGGGGTATCAGCCCCAGCATTTT.

V usage is TRBV6-5 and J usage is TRBJ2-7, with a weak D call TRBD1 (6 bases). V lost 2 bases, J lost 3 bases, and 11 bases lay in between. There are 14 residues in the CDR3. The germline V gene encodes CDR1 MNHEY and CDR2 SVGAGI. The chain's CDR3 is CASSYQGWDYEQYF. CDR3 nucleotide sequence: TGTGCCAGCAGTTACCAGGGGTGGGACTACGAGCAGTACTTC.